The source of this T cell receptor beta chain is a study of blood T cells in healthy people across ages. Germline V gene sequence: CDR1 MGHRA, CDR2 YSYEKL. The CDR3 totals 17 residues. The V gene end was trimmed by 3 bases and the J gene end by 2 bases; junction bases not matched to a gene: 10. A second about 7 to 12 cycle PCR used barcoded and J-beta primers. TCRdb reprocessed the 5' RACE reads via MiXCR and lists one record per CDR3 protein. The sample shows 910,000 or so distinct CDR3 sequences, roughly half of them seen only once. This chain uses TRBV4-1 with TRBJ2-5; 9 nucleotides match TRBD1. Material for sequencing was blood. The clonotype originates from a woman aged 55 to 70 in good health. CDR3 sequence (DNA): TGCGCCAGCAGCCACGCGTGGGGGGACAGGGATCAAGAGACCCAGTACTTC. It is translated as CASSHAWGDRDQETQYF.